This T cell receptor beta chain appears in the sequencing data of a study of blood T cell repertoires in COVID-19 (dated by TCRdb to about 2020). In terms of the full investigation: Collaborator samples came from the United States, Italy and Spain and covered acute and convalescent phases of COVID-19. The material from the prospective study consisted of cDNA or gDNA derived from T cells, B-cell-depleted T cells, or PBMCs. Subjects who had been exposed to COVID-19, were actively infected with it, or had recovered from it provided the deeply sampled blood TCRbeta repertoires that made up the dataset. The repertoires were made available in a free public database intended to serve as a resource for research on the immune response to SARS-CoV-2. The samples were drawn from two sources: the first 160 participants of the ongoing ImmuneRACE study, and 1,254 subjects contributed by 6 global collaborators. Sample metadata almost always included a de-identified subject ID, COVID-19 status, age in years and sex. Where HLA class I and class II types were available, the types were taken from metadata supplied by the sample provider, not from assay-based typing.

The CDR3 numbers 16 residues from cysteine through phenylalanine. Only the CDR3 region is kept as DNA, spanning 48 bases read in frame from base 1. Based on the germline V gene, the CDR1 and CDR2 sequences are SGHRS and YFSETQ. Germline trimming: 2 bases from V, 4 bases from J; junction bases outside gene matches: 8. Overall study results and their limits: The quantity of clinical and demographic metadata differed by source and by participant and was supplied without curation.

TCRbeta CDR3 regions were amplified from genomic DNA using the immunoSEQ Assay, a bias-controlled multiplex PCR. The authors processed their data as follows. The number of nucleated cells in each sample was estimated from the amplification of reference gene primers within the assay. To quantify the absolute abundance of each unique TCRbeta CDR3 rearrangement, sequence reads were collapsed and filtered. Productive Simpson clonality was computed per sample as the square root of Simpson's diversity index over productive rearrangements. Sourced from immuneACCESS, this table was stored by TCRdb with only in-frame sequences that have V and J called. A share of the clones is absent; for the studies checked, an unresolved V gene accounts for under half, and the remainder has no known explanation. V, J and clone size are those of that table, while D and trimming were read from the DNA. The sample contains some 80,000 clones, 81% of them found a single time. The biggest ten clones account for 44% of the sample.

Whole blood was collected in K2EDTA tubes by collaborating institutions according to the institutions' own protocols. Collaborator samples were shipped for TCRbeta analysis as frozen whole blood, isolated PBMCs, or DNA extracted from either sample type. Of note for this clone: Which antigen it targets is not known. Per-base quality was not reported, and no clone a single base away is much larger than it.

This TCR was sampled from an older man with acute or convalescent COVID-19. The specimen sequenced was peripheral blood. The rearranged chain carries TRBV5-1 and TRBJ2-1; 8 junctional bases match TRBD1. The CDR3 reads as follows: CASSFLGTGGYNEQFF. The DNA sequence reads TGCGCCAGCAGCTTCCTCGGGACAGGCGGATACAATGAGCAGTTCTTC.